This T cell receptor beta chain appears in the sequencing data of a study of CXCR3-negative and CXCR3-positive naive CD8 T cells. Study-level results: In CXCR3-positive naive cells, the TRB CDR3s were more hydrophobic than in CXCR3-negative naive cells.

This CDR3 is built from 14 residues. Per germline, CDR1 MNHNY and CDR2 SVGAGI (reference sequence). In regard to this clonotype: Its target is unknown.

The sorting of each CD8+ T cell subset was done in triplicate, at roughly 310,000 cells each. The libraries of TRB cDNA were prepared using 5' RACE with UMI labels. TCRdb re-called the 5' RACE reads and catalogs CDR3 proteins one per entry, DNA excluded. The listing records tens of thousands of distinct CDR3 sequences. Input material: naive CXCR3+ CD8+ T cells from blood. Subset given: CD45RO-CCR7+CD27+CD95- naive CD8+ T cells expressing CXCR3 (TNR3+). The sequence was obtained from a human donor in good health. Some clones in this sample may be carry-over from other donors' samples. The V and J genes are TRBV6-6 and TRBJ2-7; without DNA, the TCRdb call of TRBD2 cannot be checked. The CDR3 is CASSYGAGTYEQYF.